Described below is a single T cell receptor (beta chain) sequence and its context. An end of the junction does not agree with germline; a read error may underlie this. These data are taken from a study of blood T cells in healthy people across ages. Through a sample-barcoded 5' primer and a J-beta primer mix, a second PCR was run for about 6 to 12 cycles. Using its own MiXCR run on the 5' RACE reads, TCRdb lists one record per CDR3 protein. The sample lists about 640,000 distinct CDR3 sequences; 58% were seen once. This TCR derives from a man aged 55 to 70 in good health. The sequenced sample was blood.

CDR3 protein: CASRTAGFGDTIYF. CDR3 DNA sequence: TGTGCCAGCAGAACCGCGGGGTTTGGAGACACCATATATTTT. V is TRBV12-3 or TRBV12-4 and J is TRBJ1-3; the D is unclear. The CDR3 covers 14 residues.